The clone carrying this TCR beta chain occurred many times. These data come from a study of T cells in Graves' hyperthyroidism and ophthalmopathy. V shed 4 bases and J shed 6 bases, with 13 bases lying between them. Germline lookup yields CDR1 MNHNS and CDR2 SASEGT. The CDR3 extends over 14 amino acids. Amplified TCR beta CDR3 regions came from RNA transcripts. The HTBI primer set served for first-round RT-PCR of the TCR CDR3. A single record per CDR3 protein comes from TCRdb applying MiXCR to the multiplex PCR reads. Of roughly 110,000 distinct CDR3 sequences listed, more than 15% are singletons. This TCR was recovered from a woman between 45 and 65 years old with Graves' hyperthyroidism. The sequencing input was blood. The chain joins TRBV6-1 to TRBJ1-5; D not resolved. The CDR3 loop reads CASSGLTRAQPQHF. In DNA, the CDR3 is TGTGCCAGCAGTGGGCTAACGAGGGCTCAGCCCCAGCATTTT.